These 2 T cell receptor beta chains were all obtained from the same sample, sequenced in a study of blood T cell repertoires in COVID-19. Here immunoSEQ multiplex PCR was the method, and the copy in TCRdb shows in-frame clones only, minus some. The sample shows approximately 39,000 clones, around 87% of them seen only once. Sequenced input: peripheral blood. The receptors originated from a middle-aged man with active or convalescent COVID-19.

The rearrangement joins TRBV11-3 to TRBJ2-1, with 8 bases aligning to TRBD1. The length of the CDR3 is 15 residues. Germline V lookup: CDR1 SGHNT, CDR2 YENEEA. Trimming cost V 5 bases and J 2 bases; bases outside gene matches: 5. CDR3 nucleotide sequence: TGTGCCAGCAGCCTAGGACAGGGCGCCTACAATGAGCAGTTCTTC. Amino acid sequence: CASSLGQGAYNEQFF.

The table lists this clone with a count of one. The chain couples TRBV7-9 to TRBJ1-1; 8 bases align to TRBD1. The CDR3 spans 14 residues. Germline CDR1 reads SEHNR; CDR2 reads FQNEAQ (reference sequence). Losses at the gene ends were 3 bases for V and 2 bases for J; bases not matched to a gene: 2. CDR3 sequence: CASSLTGVNTEAFF. For the CDR3, the DNA is TGTGCCAGCAGCTTGACAGGGGTCAACACTGAAGCTTTCTTT.